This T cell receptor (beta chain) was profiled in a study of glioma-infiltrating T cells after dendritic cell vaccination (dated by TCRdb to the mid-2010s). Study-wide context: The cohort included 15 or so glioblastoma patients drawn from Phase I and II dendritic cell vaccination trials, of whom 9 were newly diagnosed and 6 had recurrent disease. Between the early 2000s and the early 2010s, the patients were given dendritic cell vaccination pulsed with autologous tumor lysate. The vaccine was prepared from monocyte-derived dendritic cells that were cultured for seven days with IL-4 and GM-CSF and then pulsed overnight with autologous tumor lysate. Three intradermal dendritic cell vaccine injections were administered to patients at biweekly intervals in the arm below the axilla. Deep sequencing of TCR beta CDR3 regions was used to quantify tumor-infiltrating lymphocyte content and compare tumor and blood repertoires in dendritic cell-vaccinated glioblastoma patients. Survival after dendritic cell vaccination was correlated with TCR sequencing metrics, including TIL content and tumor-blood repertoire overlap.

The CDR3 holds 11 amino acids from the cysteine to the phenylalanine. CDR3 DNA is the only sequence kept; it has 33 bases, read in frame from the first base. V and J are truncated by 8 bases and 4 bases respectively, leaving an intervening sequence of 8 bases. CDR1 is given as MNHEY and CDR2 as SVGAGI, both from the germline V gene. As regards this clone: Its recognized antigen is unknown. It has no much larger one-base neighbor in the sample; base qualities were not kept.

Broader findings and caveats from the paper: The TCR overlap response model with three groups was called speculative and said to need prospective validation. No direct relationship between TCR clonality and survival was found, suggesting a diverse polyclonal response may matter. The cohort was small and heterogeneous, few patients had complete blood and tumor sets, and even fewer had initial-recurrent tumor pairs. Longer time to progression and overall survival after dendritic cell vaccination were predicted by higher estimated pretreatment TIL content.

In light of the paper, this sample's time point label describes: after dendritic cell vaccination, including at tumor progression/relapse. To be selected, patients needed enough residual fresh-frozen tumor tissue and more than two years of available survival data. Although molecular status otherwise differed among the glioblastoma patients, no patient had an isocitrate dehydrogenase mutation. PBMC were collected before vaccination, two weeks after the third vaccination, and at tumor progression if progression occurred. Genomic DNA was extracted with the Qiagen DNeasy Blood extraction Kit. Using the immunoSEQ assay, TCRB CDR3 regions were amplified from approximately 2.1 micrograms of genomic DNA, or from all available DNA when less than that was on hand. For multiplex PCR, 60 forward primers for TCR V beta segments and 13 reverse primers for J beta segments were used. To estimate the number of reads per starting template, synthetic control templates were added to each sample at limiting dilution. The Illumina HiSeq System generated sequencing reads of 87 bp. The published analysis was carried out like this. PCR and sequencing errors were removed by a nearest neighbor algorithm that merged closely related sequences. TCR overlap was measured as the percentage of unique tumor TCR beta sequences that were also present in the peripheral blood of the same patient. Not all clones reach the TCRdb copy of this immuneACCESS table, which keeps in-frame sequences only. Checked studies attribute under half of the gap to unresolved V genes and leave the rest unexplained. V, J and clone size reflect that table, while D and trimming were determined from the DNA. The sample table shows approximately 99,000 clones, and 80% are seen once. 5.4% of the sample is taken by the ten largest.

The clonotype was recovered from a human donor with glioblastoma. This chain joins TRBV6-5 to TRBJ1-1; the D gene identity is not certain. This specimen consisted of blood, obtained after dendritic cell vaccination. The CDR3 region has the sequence CASRRGTEAFF. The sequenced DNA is TGTGCCAGCCGACGGGGCACTGAAGCTTTCTTT.